One T cell receptor beta chain is described in this entry. Its antigen is undetermined. V was pared by 6 bases and J by 5 bases, with 8 bases of the junction left unmatched. In germline, CDR1 is MRHNA, CDR2 SNTAGT. The CDR3 has 16 amino acids. Amplification of TCR beta used genomic DNA extracted from peripheral blood. The source of the sample is a study of T cell repertoires in aging, cancer and after chemotherapy. Study-level information: Clear clonal overlap appeared across healthy donor samples taken over several months to years.

Multiplex touch-down PCR with TRB-A/B primers amplified rearranged V-D-J TRB sequences. Each CDR3 protein is one row after TCRdb ran MiXCR on the multiplex PCR reads. The repertoire holds around 12,000 distinct CDR3 sequences, with over 20% as singletons. Whole-study findings and limits: The repertoire data cannot show anything about immunological memory following chemotherapy.

The TCR originated in a human donor in good health. J is TRBJ2-3 and V is TRBV6-4, with 13 bases identical to TRBD2. The sequencing sample was made of blood. The CDR3 spells CASSPGLAGDLDTQYF. The CDR3 region has the DNA TGTGCCAGCAGCCCCGGACTAGCGGGGGACTTAGATACGCAGTATTTT.